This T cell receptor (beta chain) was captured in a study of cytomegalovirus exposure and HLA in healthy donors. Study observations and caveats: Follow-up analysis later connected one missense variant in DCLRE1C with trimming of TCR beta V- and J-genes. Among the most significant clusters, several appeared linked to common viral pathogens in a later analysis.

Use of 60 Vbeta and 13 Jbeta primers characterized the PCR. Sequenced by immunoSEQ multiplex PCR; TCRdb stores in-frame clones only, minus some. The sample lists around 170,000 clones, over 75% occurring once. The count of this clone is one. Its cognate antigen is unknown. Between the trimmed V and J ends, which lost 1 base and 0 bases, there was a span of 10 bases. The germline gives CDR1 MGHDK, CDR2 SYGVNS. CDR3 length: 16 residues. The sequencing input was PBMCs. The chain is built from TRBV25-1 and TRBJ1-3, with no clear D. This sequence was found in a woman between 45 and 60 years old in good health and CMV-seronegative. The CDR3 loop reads CASSEFGRPSGNTIYF. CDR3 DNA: TGTGCCAGCAGTGAATTTGGCAGGCCCTCTGGAAACACCATATATTTT.